In its sample, the clone carrying this T cell receptor beta chain was seen a few times. The CDR3 runs to 15 residues. Per the germline V gene, CDR1 is LGHNA and CDR2 is YSLEER. The V gene lost 0 bases and the J gene lost 4 bases, with 10 bases spanning the gap. This entry is derived from a study of blood T cell repertoires in COVID-19. Study details: Sources were T cells, B-cell-depleted T cells, or PBMCs; the material itself was cDNA or gDNA.

The repertoire was sequenced with immunoSEQ multiplex PCR; TCRdb's copy has only in-frame clones and lacks some. The sample has some 150,000 clones, around nine tenths seen once. The chain has TRBV4-3 and TRBJ1-5, with a possible D match to TRBD1 (5 bases). The source of this sequence is a woman aged 40 to 49 with acute or convalescent COVID-19. Sequencing was done on a sample of peripheral blood. The CDR3, as DNA: TGCGCCAGCAGCCAAGATAGGGCAGGGAATCAGCCCCAGCATTTT. It yields the protein CASSQDRAGNQPQHF.